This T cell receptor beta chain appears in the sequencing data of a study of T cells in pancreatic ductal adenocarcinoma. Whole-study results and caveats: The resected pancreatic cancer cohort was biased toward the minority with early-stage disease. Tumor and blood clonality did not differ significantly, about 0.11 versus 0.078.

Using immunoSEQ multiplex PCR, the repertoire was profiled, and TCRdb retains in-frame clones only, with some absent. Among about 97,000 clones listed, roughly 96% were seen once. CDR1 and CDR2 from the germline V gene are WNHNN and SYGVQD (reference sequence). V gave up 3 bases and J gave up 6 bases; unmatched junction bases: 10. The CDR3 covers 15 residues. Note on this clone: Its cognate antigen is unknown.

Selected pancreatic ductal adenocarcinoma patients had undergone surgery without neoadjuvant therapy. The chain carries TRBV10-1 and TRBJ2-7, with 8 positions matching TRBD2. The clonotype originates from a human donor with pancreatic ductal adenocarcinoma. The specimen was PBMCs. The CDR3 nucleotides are TGCGCCAGCAGTGATGGTAGACTAGCGTCATCCGAGCAGTACTTC. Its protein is CASSDGRLASSEQYF.